The 21 T cell receptor beta chains below all came from one sample that was sequenced in a study of blood T cell repertoires in COVID-19. Using immunoSEQ multiplex PCR, the repertoire was profiled, and TCRdb retains in-frame clones only, with some absent. Among around 250,000 clones listed, 85% to 90% were seen once. The sequenced material came from peripheral blood. Receptor source: a woman aged 70-85 years with active or convalescent COVID-19.

The rearrangement joins TRBV9 to TRBJ2-1; 9 bases map to TRBD1. The CDR3 covers 15 residues. CDR1 SGDLS and CDR2 YYNGEE come from the germline V gene. Trimming removed 2 bases from V and 7 bases from J; junction bases left unmatched: 7. CDR3 coding DNA: TGTGCCAGCAGCGTTCGAGCCGGGACAGGGAATGAGCAGTTCTTC. It is translated as CASSVRAGTGNEQFF.

This sequence joins TRBV18 and TRBJ2-5; the match to TRBD1 covers 9 bases. After removal of 0 bases from V and 2 bases from J, the junction contained 1 base not matched to a gene. The CDR3 extends over 15 amino acids. Germline CDR1 is KGHSH and CDR2 is LQKENI. The CDR3 region is CASSPPTGGQETQYF. CDR3 sequence (DNA): TGTGCCAGCTCACCACCGACAGGGGGGCAAGAGACCCAGTACTTC.

This chain links TRBV7-6 with TRBJ2-5, with 8 bases aligning to TRBD2. The CDR3 contains 18 residues. The V segment lost 1 base and the J segment 1 base; nucleotides outside the gene matches: 11. The germline CDR1 and CDR2 sequences are SGHVS and FNYEAQ. The CDR3 DNA reads as TGTGCCAGCAGCTTAGGGAATCTCCGGGGGGGAGTCCAAGAGACCCAGTACTTC. Protein: CASSLGNLRGGVQETQYF.

The rearrangement links TRBV5-1 to TRBJ2-7; TRBD1 agrees at 7 bases. The CDR3 spans 14 residues. Germline V CDR1 and CDR2: SGHRS, YFSETQ. Trimming removed 0 bases from V and 3 bases from J; junction bases left unmatched: 3. As DNA, the CDR3 is TGCGCCAGCAGCTTGGTGGCAGGGGGCTACGAGCAGTACTTC. Its protein is CASSLVAGGYEQYF.

The V gene is TRBV10-3, the J gene TRBJ1-2; D is unresolved. This CDR3 spans 15 amino acids. The ends were cut back, 6 bases at V and 4 bases at J, with 18 bases in the middle. Germline V gene data show CDR1 as ENHRY and CDR2 as SYGVKD. The CDR3: CAIRESGETLYGYTF. CDR3 in DNA: TGTGCCATCAGAGAAAGTGGGGAGACCCTCTATGGCTACACCTTC.

Remarks on this clone: One end of the junction is discordant with germline, which a read error may explain. The genes are TRBV29-1 and TRBJ1-2; tentative D call: TRBD1 (5 bases). This CDR3 is built from 11 residues. Germline loops: CDR1 SQVTM, CDR2 ANQGSEA. CDR3 DNA sequence: TGCAGCGTTTCAGGGAACTCTGGCTACACCTTC. Translated, it gives CSVSGNSGYTF.

This clone was seen once. V gene TRBV5-1 combines with J gene TRBJ2-7; 7 nucleotides line up with TRBD1. After removal of 7 bases from V and 7 bases from J, the junction contained 11 bases not matched to a gene. Germline lookup yields CDR1 SGHRS and CDR2 YFSETQ. CDR3 length: 13 residues. In nucleotides, the CDR3 is TGCGCCAGCCGCGGACAGGTTACGGTGGAGCAGTACTTC. Amino acid sequence: CASRGQVTVEQYF.

The rearrangement uses TRBV4-2 and TRBJ2-3; D is possibly TRBD1 (7 bases). The V and J ends lost 5 bases and 2 bases respectively, with 17 bases between them. The length of the CDR3 is 16 residues. Germline V gene data show CDR1 as LGHNA and CDR2 as YNFKEQ. The CDR3 DNA is TGTGCCAGCAGCTTCAGGGGGGCGCTTGACACAGATACGCAGTATTTT. Its translation is CASSFRGALDTDTQYF.

The V gene is TRBV7-2, the J gene TRBJ1-2, with D possibly matching TRBD1 (6 bases). Germline assignment: CDR1 SGHTA and CDR2 FQGNSA. Trimming left V 5 bases short and J 6 bases short, with 16 bases between. This CDR3 spans 14 amino acids. Here the CDR3 DNA reads TGTGCCAGCAGCGTATTACAGGGTCCTGATGGCTACACCTTC. This encodes CASSVLQGPDGYTF. The variable domain in full, completed from reference TRBV7-2 and TRBJ1-2, reads GAGVSQSPSNKVTEKGKDVELRCDPISGHTALYWYRQSLGQGLEFLIYFQGNSAPDKSGLPSDRFSAERTGGSVSTLTIQRTQQEDSAVYLCASSVLQGPDGYTFGSGTRLTVV.

The chain couples TRBV7-3 to TRBJ2-3; 8 bases line up with TRBD1. This CDR3 spans 15 amino acids. Per germline, CDR1 SGHTA and CDR2 FQGTGA. The V and J ends lost 6 bases and 5 bases, in that order; junction bases with no gene match: 10. CDR3 bases: TGTGCCAGCAGGACACAGGGGGTTCAAGGAGATACGCAGTATTTT. Translation: CASRTQGVQGDTQYF.

This clone was seen only once. The chain couples TRBV29-1 to TRBJ2-6; D gene unclear. The CDR3 length is 14 residues. Between the trimmed V and J ends, which lost 5 bases and 0 bases, there was a span of 8 bases. Germline-derived CDR1 and CDR2 are SQVTM and ANQGSEA. CDR3 in amino acids: CSVLQLSGANVLTF. The CDR3 DNA is TGCAGCGTTCTCCAACTCTCTGGGGCCAACGTCCTGACTTTC.

The chain combines TRBV2 with TRBJ2-2; 7 bases match TRBD1. With V trimmed by 7 bases and J by 8 bases, 7 bases remained unmatched. The CDR3 is made up of 13 amino acids. The germline V gene has CDR1 SNHLY and CDR2 FYNNEI. The CDR3 loop reads CASTLKGAGELFF. CDR3 in DNA: TGTGCCAGCACCCTAAAGGGGGCTGGGGAGCTGTTTTTT. Together with reference TRBV2 and TRBJ2-2, the CDR3 gives the full variable domain: EPEVTQTPSHQVTQMGQEVILRCVPISNHLYFYWYRQILGQKVEFLVSFYNNEISEKSEIFDDQFSVERPDGSNFTLKIRSTKLEDSAMYFCASTLKGAGELFFGEGSRLTVL.

V usage is TRBV19 and J usage is TRBJ2-1; 9 nucleotides line up with TRBD2. CDR3 length: 15 amino acids. Germline trimming cut 6 bases from V and 9 bases from J; bases unmatched to any gene: 12. Germline CDR1 is LNHDA and CDR2 is SQIVND (reference sequence). The CDR3 region is CASRVSGGPRGEQFF. The CDR3 nucleotides are TGTGCCAGTAGGGTCAGCGGGGGGCCTCGGGGTGAGCAGTTCTTC.

The chain is built from TRBV20-1 and TRBJ2-7, with a tentative D call TRBD2 (5 bases). Germline CDR1 and CDR2: DFQATT and SNEGSKA (reference sequence). Trimming took off 6 bases at V and 7 bases at J, with 13 bases between the two ends. CDR3 length: 11 residues. CDR3 nucleotides: TGCAGTGCCGGACTCCTGACGGAGCAGTACTTC. Translated: CSAGLLTEQYF.

The rearrangement joins TRBV25-1 to TRBJ1-4; no clear D. The ends were cut back, 0 bases at V and 8 bases at J, with 16 bases in the middle. The CDR3 has 16 residues. The germline V gene has CDR1 MGHDK and CDR2 SYGVNS. The CDR3, as DNA: TGTGCCAGCAGTGAATATGGGAGCCCAGGACGGGAAAAACTGTTTTTT. Protein: CASSEYGSPGREKLFF.

As regards this clone: Distinct nucleotide sequences in the sample also encode this CDR3. This sequence joins TRBV5-4 and TRBJ1-1; no reliable D call. From germline, CDR1 is SGHNT and CDR2 YYREEE (reference sequence). CDR3 length: 13 amino acids. Trimming shortened V by 0 bases and J by 2 bases, and 5 bases separated the two germline ends. CDR3 residues: CASSLAVNTEAFF. The CDR3 bases are TGTGCCAGCAGCTTGGCAGTCAACACTGAAGCTTTCTTT.

J is TRBJ2-3 and V is TRBV10-1; 11 bases are a match to TRBD2. V was clipped by 5 bases and J by 1 base; unmatched bases: 2. Germline V gene lookup returns CDR1 WNHNN and CDR2 SYGVQD (reference sequence). The CDR3 is 15 amino acids. Here the CDR3 reads CASSKGLAGTDTQYF. In DNA form, the CDR3 reads TGCGCCAGCAGTAAGGGACTAGCGGGCACAGATACGCAGTATTTT.

The chain has TRBV7-2 and TRBJ2-1, with D possibly matching TRBD1 (5 bases). The CDR3 is 15 amino acids. The germline CDR1 and CDR2 sequences are SGHTA and FQGNSA. The V end was cut by 1 base, the J end by 9 bases, with 16 bases between. The DNA for the CDR3 is TGTGCCAGCAGCTTAGTTATCAGGGAATGGAGTGAGCAGTTCTTC. Protein sequence: CASSLVIREWSEQFF.

The CDR3 spells CASSAGIYNEQFF. The CDR3 bases are TGTGCCAGTAGTGCCGGGATTTACAATGAGCAGTTCTTC. The gene calls are TRBV19 and TRBJ2-1; D is possibly TRBD2 (5 bases). The CDR3 contains 13 residues. V was pared by 5 bases and J by 4 bases, with 9 bases between. Looked up from germline, CDR1 is LNHDA and CDR2 is SQIVND (reference sequence). The full variable domain, in which reference TRBV19 and TRBJ2-1 provide the parts outside the CDR3, is DGGITQSPKYLFRKEGQNVTLSCEQNLNHDAMYWYRQDPGQGLRLIYYSQIVNDFQKGDIAEGYSVSREKKESFPLTVTSAQKNPTAFYLCASSAGIYNEQFFGPGTRLTVL.

This clone appeared a single time. This chain uses TRBV10-3 with TRBJ2-3, with 7 positions matching TRBD1. The CDR3 covers 14 residues. Germline trimming cut 0 bases from V and 5 bases from J; bases unmatched to any gene: 2. Germline V gives CDR1 ENHRY, CDR2 SYGVKD. DNA of the CDR3: TGTGCCATCAGTGAGTCGGCAGGGGGAGATACGCAGTATTTT. Its protein is CAISESAGGDTQYF.

This clone was seen once. The gene calls are TRBV10-3 and TRBJ2-2; possible D gene TRBD1, 6 bases. Trimming stripped 4 bases from V and 4 bases from J, with 10 bases between. Per germline, CDR1 ENHRY and CDR2 SYGVKD. The CDR3 is made up of 14 amino acids. In nucleotides, the CDR3 is TGTGCCATCAGTGGCGACAGGCCCACCGGGGAGCTGTTTTTT. Protein: CAISGDRPTGELFF.